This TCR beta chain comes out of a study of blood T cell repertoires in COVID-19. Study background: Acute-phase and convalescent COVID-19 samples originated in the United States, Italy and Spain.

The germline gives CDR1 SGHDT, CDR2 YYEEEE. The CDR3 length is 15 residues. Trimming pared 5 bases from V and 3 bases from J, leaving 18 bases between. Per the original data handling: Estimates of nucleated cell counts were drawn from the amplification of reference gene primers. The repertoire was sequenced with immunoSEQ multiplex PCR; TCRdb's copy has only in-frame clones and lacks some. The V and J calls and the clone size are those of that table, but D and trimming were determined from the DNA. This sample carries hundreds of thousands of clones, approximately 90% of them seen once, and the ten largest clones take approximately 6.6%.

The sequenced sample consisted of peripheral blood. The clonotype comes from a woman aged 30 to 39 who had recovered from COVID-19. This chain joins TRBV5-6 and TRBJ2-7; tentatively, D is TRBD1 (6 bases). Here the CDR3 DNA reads TGTGCCAGCAGGCGGCGACAGGTTGTTAGCTACGAGCAGTACTTC. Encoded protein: CASRRRQVVSYEQYF.